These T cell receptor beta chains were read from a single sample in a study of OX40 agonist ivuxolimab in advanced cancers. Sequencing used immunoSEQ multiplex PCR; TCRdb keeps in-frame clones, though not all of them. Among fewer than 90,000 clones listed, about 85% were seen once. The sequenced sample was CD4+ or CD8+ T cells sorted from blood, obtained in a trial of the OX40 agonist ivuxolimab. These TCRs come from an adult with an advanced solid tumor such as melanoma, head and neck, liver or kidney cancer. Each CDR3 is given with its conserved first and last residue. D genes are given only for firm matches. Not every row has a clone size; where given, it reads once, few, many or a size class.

cdr3_aa: CARNSYEQYF
cdr3_nt: TGTGCCAGGAATTCCTACGAGCAGTACTTC
j_call: TRBJ2-7
clone_size: NA
d_call: NA
v_call: TRBV21-1

cdr3_aa: CASSQGEGNQPQHF
cdr3_nt: TGTGCCAGCAGCCAAGGTGAAGGGAATCAGCCCCAGCATTTT
j_call: TRBJ1-5
clone_size: NA
d_call: NA
v_call: TRBV7-2

cdr3_aa: CASSISPGRREAQPQHF
cdr3_nt: TGTGCCAGTAGTATCTCCCCGGGACGCCGGGAGGCTCAGCCCCAGCATTTT
j_call: TRBJ1-5
clone_size: once
d_call: NA
v_call: TRBV19

cdr3_aa: CASSQGDSPLHF
cdr3_nt: TGCGCCAGCAGCCAAGGGGATTCACCCCTCCACTTT
j_call: TRBJ1-6
clone_size: once
d_call: NA
v_call: TRBV4-3

cdr3_aa: CAWGTTGIPISYEQYF
cdr3_nt: TGTGCCTGGGGGACCACGGGAATCCCTATCTCCTACGAGCAGTACTTC
j_call: TRBJ2-7
clone_size: NA
d_call: NA
v_call: TRBV30

cdr3_aa: CATSRDPSGFGLAVLDTQYF
cdr3_nt: TGTGCCACCAGCAGAGATCCGAGCGGCTTTGGACTAGCGGTTCTGGATACGCAGTATTTT
j_call: TRBJ2-3
clone_size: NA
d_call: TRBD2
v_call: TRBV15

cdr3_aa: CSASGGYEQYF
cdr3_nt: TGCAGTGCTAGTGGGGGGTACGAGCAGTACTTC
j_call: TRBJ2-7
clone_size: NA
d_call: NA
v_call: TRBV20-1

cdr3_aa: CASNKRTGGVSEAFF
cdr3_nt: TGTGCCAGTAACAAACGGACAGGGGGCGTGTCTGAAGCTTTCTTT
j_call: TRBJ1-1
clone_size: NA
d_call: TRBD1
v_call: TRBV19

cdr3_aa: CASSPGLNTEAFF
cdr3_nt: TGTGCCAGCTCACCGGGCCTGAACACTGAAGCTTTCTTT
j_call: TRBJ1-1
clone_size: NA
d_call: NA
v_call: TRBV18

cdr3_aa: CASSDPGLAPEQYF
cdr3_nt: TGTGCCAGCAGTGATCCGGGACTAGCACCCGAGCAGTACTTC
j_call: TRBJ2-7
clone_size: NA
d_call: TRBD2
v_call: TRBV6-4

cdr3_aa: CASSEESLAVWNEQFF
cdr3_nt: TGTGCCAGCAGTGAAGAGTCCCTAGCCGTATGGAATGAGCAGTTCTTC
j_call: TRBJ2-1
clone_size: NA
d_call: NA
v_call: TRBV6-1

cdr3_aa: CASRGGSYEQYF
cdr3_nt: TGTGCCAGCAGGGGAGGCTCCTACGAGCAGTACTTC
j_call: TRBJ2-7
clone_size: NA
d_call: NA
v_call: TRBV25-1

cdr3_aa: CASRARQNTEAFF
cdr3_nt: TGTGCCAGCAGGGCGCGGCAGAACACTGAAGCTTTCTTT
j_call: TRBJ1-1
clone_size: NA
d_call: NA
v_call: TRBV2

cdr3_aa: CASSYSRFSTTEAFF
cdr3_nt: TGTGCCAGCAGTTATTCCAGGTTTTCGACGACTGAAGCTTTCTTT
j_call: TRBJ1-1
clone_size: few
d_call: NA
v_call: TRBV6-5

cdr3_aa: CASGPGLQYEQYF
cdr3_nt: TGTGCCAGCGGCCCGGGACTGCAATACGAGCAGTACTTC
j_call: TRBJ2-7
clone_size: NA
d_call: NA
v_call: TRBV27

cdr3_aa: CASSREDYSNQPQHF
cdr3_nt: TGTGCCAGCAGTAGGGAGGACTATAGCAATCAGCCCCAGCATTTT
j_call: TRBJ1-5
clone_size: NA
d_call: NA
v_call: TRBV2

cdr3_aa: CAISEGGRSYMNTEAFF
cdr3_nt: TGTGCCATCAGTGAGGGGGGGCGGTCGTATATGAACACTGAAGCTTTCTTT
j_call: TRBJ1-1
clone_size: NA
d_call: NA
v_call: TRBV10-3

cdr3_aa: CASGVGTAHDEQYF
cdr3_nt: TGTGCCAGCGGGGTTGGGACAGCCCACGACGAGCAGTACTTC
j_call: TRBJ2-7
clone_size: NA
d_call: TRBD1
v_call: TRBV6-5

cdr3_aa: CASSLGWGAGNTIYF
cdr3_nt: TGTGCCAGCAGCTTGGGGTGGGGGGCTGGAAACACCATATATTTT
j_call: TRBJ1-3
clone_size: NA
d_call: NA
v_call: TRBV6-5

cdr3_aa: CAWSPGTGHPYNEQFF
cdr3_nt: TGTGCCTGGAGTCCCGGGACAGGCCATCCTTACAATGAGCAGTTCTTC
j_call: TRBJ2-1
clone_size: NA
d_call: TRBD1
v_call: TRBV30

cdr3_aa: CAINRGLEDEQYF
cdr3_nt: TGTGCCATCAACAGGGGACTGGAGGACGAGCAGTACTTC
j_call: TRBJ2-7
clone_size: NA
d_call: NA
v_call: TRBV10-3

cdr3_aa: CASSPRDGGQGRYEQYF
cdr3_nt: TGCGCCAGCAGCCCGCGTGATGGGGGACAGGGCCGCTACGAGCAGTACTTC
j_call: TRBJ2-7
clone_size: NA
d_call: TRBD1
v_call: TRBV5-1

cdr3_aa: CASRDRGNEQFF
cdr3_nt: TGTGCCAGCAGGGACAGGGGAAATGAGCAGTTCTTC
j_call: TRBJ2-1
clone_size: few
d_call: TRBD1
v_call: TRBV11-3

cdr3_aa: CSVDRGLGTDTQYF
cdr3_nt: TGCAGCGTGGACAGGGGGCTTGGCACAGATACGCAGTATTTT
j_call: TRBJ2-3
clone_size: NA
d_call: TRBD1
v_call: TRBV29-1

cdr3_aa: CASTFSYEQYF
cdr3_nt: TGTGCCAGCACGTTCTCCTACGAGCAGTACTTC
j_call: TRBJ2-7
clone_size: NA
d_call: NA
v_call: TRBV6-6

cdr3_aa: CASSGTSGDTDTQYF
cdr3_nt: TGTGCCAGCAGCGGGACTAGCGGGGACACAGATACGCAGTATTTT
j_call: TRBJ2-3
clone_size: NA
d_call: TRBD2
v_call: TRBV7-3

cdr3_aa: CASSQELNTEAFF
cdr3_nt: TGTGCCAGCAGCCAAGAACTGAACACTGAAGCTTTCTTT
j_call: TRBJ1-1
clone_size: NA
d_call: NA
v_call: TRBV14

cdr3_aa: CASRMNRETGELFF
cdr3_nt: TGTGCCAGCAGGATGAACAGGGAAACCGGGGAGCTGTTTTTT
j_call: TRBJ2-2
clone_size: NA
d_call: NA
v_call: TRBV11-2

cdr3_aa: CASSLGGTGGEQYF
cdr3_nt: TGTGCCAGCAGCTTAGGTGGGACAGGGGGCGAGCAGTACTTC
j_call: TRBJ2-7
clone_size: NA
d_call: TRBD1
v_call: TRBV7-7

cdr3_aa: CASSPPRGETQYF
cdr3_nt: TGTGCCAGCAGTCCCCCCAGGGGGGAGACCCAGTACTTC
j_call: TRBJ2-5
clone_size: few
d_call: TRBD1
v_call: TRBV2

cdr3_aa: CASSTTDTQYF
cdr3_nt: TGTGCCAGCAGCACCACAGATACGCAGTATTTT
j_call: TRBJ2-3
clone_size: NA
d_call: NA
v_call: TRBV7-6

cdr3_aa: CSERGNTEAFF
cdr3_nt: TGCAGTGAGAGGGGAAACACTGAAGCTTTCTTT
j_call: TRBJ1-1
clone_size: NA
d_call: NA
v_call: TRBV20-1

cdr3_aa: CASIEWQKDNQPQHF
cdr3_nt: TGTGCCAGCATCGAATGGCAGAAAGACAATCAGCCCCAGCATTTT
j_call: TRBJ1-5
clone_size: NA
d_call: NA
v_call: TRBV28

cdr3_aa: CASSQSEREGNTGELFF
cdr3_nt: TGCGCCAGCAGTCAATCCGAGCGGGAGGGTAACACCGGGGAGCTGTTTTTT
j_call: TRBJ2-2
clone_size: NA
d_call: TRBD2
v_call: TRBV23-1

cdr3_aa: CASSPLPGQGIGYTF
cdr3_nt: TGTGCCAGCAGTCCACTCCCCGGACAGGGGATTGGCTACACCTTC
j_call: TRBJ1-2
clone_size: NA
d_call: TRBD1
v_call: TRBV6-5

cdr3_aa: CSVSGGNQPQHF
cdr3_nt: TGCAGCGTTTCGGGTGGCAATCAGCCCCAGCATTTT
j_call: TRBJ1-5
clone_size: NA
d_call: NA
v_call: TRBV29-1

cdr3_aa: CASSRKIAYEQYF
cdr3_nt: TGTGCCAGCAGCCGAAAAATAGCCTACGAGCAGTACTTC
j_call: TRBJ2-7
clone_size: few
d_call: NA
v_call: TRBV5-6

cdr3_aa: CASSKGHQNYGYTF
cdr3_nt: TGTGCCAGCAGTAAAGGACACCAAAACTATGGCTACACCTTC
j_call: TRBJ1-2
clone_size: NA
d_call: NA
v_call: TRBV6-5

cdr3_aa: CAWRVTGADTQYF
cdr3_nt: TGTGCCTGGAGGGTAACAGGGGCAGATACGCAGTATTTT
j_call: TRBJ2-3
clone_size: NA
d_call: TRBD1
v_call: TRBV30

cdr3_aa: CASSVDRNYGYTF
cdr3_nt: TGTGCCAGCAGCGTCGACCGTAACTATGGCTACACCTTC
j_call: TRBJ1-2
clone_size: NA
d_call: NA
v_call: TRBV6-6

cdr3_aa: CASSRPGRDEQYF
cdr3_nt: TGCGCCAGCAGTCGCCCTGGCCGGGACGAGCAGTACTTC
j_call: TRBJ2-7
clone_size: NA
d_call: NA
v_call: TRBV23-1

cdr3_aa: CASSQASDTQYF
cdr3_nt: TGTGCCAGCAGCCAGGCATCAGATACGCAGTATTTT
j_call: TRBJ2-3
clone_size: NA
d_call: NA
v_call: TRBV11-3

cdr3_aa: CASSLGLRDNYGYTF
cdr3_nt: TGTGCCAGCAGCTTAGGACTCCGAGACAACTATGGCTACACCTTC
j_call: TRBJ1-2
clone_size: NA
d_call: NA
v_call: TRBV7-9

cdr3_aa: CASSSEGVNQPQHF
cdr3_nt: TGTGCCAGCAGCTCCGAGGGGGTCAATCAGCCCCAGCATTTT
j_call: TRBJ1-5
clone_size: NA
d_call: NA
v_call: TRBV7-6

cdr3_aa: CASSLAGLAGGKTGELFF
cdr3_nt: TGTGCCAGCAGCTTAGCGGGACTAGCGGGAGGAAAAACCGGGGAGCTGTTTTTT
j_call: TRBJ2-2
clone_size: NA
d_call: TRBD2
v_call: TRBV7-2

cdr3_aa: CASSETGRSQETQYF
cdr3_nt: TGTGCCAGCAGTGAAACCGGGAGAAGCCAAGAGACCCAGTACTTC
j_call: TRBJ2-5
clone_size: NA
d_call: NA
v_call: TRBV6-1

cdr3_aa: CSAMGGTQQFF
cdr3_nt: TGCAGTGCCATGGGCGGAACTCAGCAGTTCTTC
j_call: TRBJ2-1
clone_size: NA
d_call: NA
v_call: TRBV20-1

cdr3_aa: CASSVHQSDSGNTIYF
cdr3_nt: TGTGCCAGCAGCGTACACCAATCGGACAGTGGAAACACCATATATTTT
j_call: TRBJ1-3
clone_size: once
d_call: NA
v_call: TRBV9

cdr3_aa: CASSLVPGYEQYF
cdr3_nt: TGTGCCAGCAGCTTAGTCCCCGGCTACGAGCAGTACTTC
j_call: TRBJ2-7
clone_size: NA
d_call: NA
v_call: TRBV7-8

cdr3_aa: CASSFWDRAQDTQYF
cdr3_nt: TGTGCCAGCAGTTTTTGGGACAGGGCTCAAGATACGCAGTATTTT
j_call: TRBJ2-3
clone_size: NA
d_call: TRBD1
v_call: TRBV27

cdr3_aa: CASSFHTSGGVRETQYF
cdr3_nt: TGTGCCAGCAGCTTCCACACTAGCGGGGGGGTGCGAGAGACCCAGTACTTC
j_call: TRBJ2-5
clone_size: many
d_call: TRBD2
v_call: TRBV7-2

cdr3_aa: CASRNGLGYGYTF
cdr3_nt: TGTGCCAGCCGTAACGGACTCGGCTATGGCTACACCTTC
j_call: TRBJ1-2
clone_size: NA
d_call: NA
v_call: TRBV6-1

cdr3_aa: CASSLSTGDGQYF
cdr3_nt: TGTGCCAGTAGTCTATCGACAGGGGACGGGCAGTACTTC
j_call: TRBJ2-7
clone_size: NA
d_call: TRBD1
v_call: TRBV19

cdr3_aa: CASSLRPLRGRSHGYTF
cdr3_nt: TGTGCCAGCAGCCTCCGTCCCCTCAGGGGGAGGAGCCATGGCTACACCTTC
j_call: TRBJ1-2
clone_size: NA
d_call: TRBD1
v_call: TRBV28

cdr3_aa: CASSYRSFQETQYF
cdr3_nt: TGTGCCAGCAGTTACAGGTCGTTTCAAGAGACCCAGTACTTC
j_call: TRBJ2-5
clone_size: NA
d_call: NA
v_call: TRBV6-5